The 10 T cell receptor beta chains reported below all come from one sample, sequenced in a study of blood T cell repertoires in COVID-19. Sequencing was performed with immunoSEQ multiplex PCR; in TCRdb, only in-frame clones are kept and a portion is missing. Of about 180,000 clones listed, about 88% were seen once; the top ten hold under 3.5%. The sequenced sample was peripheral blood. These receptor sequences come from a woman in her twenties or thirties with active or convalescent COVID-19.

The chain uses TRBV18 and TRBJ1-2; 9 bases are shared with TRBD1. Germline assignment: CDR1 KGHSH and CDR2 LQKENI. The CDR3 totals 14 residues. Trimming at V came to 1 base and at J to 7 bases, leaving 4 bases not matched to a gene. Here the CDR3 DNA reads TGTGCCAGCTCACCACGCAACAGGGGGCTTGGCTACACCTTC. It is translated as CASSPRNRGLGYTF.

The chain has TRBV18 and TRBJ1-5, with D maybe TRBD1 (6 bases). The CDR3 has 17 amino acids. Trimming stripped 1 base from V and 0 bases from J, with 13 bases between. From germline, CDR1 is KGHSH and CDR2 LQKENI. In DNA, the CDR3 is TGTGCCAGCTCACCACATGAGGACAGTTATAGCAATCAGCCCCAGCATTTT. This gives the protein CASSPHEDSYSNQPQHF.

This rearrangement joins TRBV28 to TRBJ1-4, with D maybe TRBD1 (6 bases). V lost 2 bases, J lost 7 bases, and 11 bases lay in between. The CDR3 contains 14 residues. In germline, CDR1 is MDHEN, CDR2 SYDVKM. Here the CDR3 DNA reads TGTGCCAGCAGTTTACGACAGGAACTTGAAAAACTGTTTTTT. It translates to CASSLRQELEKLFF. Drawing the rest from reference TRBV28 and TRBJ1-4, the complete variable domain is DVKVTQSSRYLVKRTGEKVFLECVQDMDHENMFWYRQDPGLGLRLIYFSYDVKMKEKGDIPEGYSVSREKKERFSLILESASTNQTSMYLCASSLRQELEKLFFGSGTQLSVL.

This rearrangement joins TRBV19 to TRBJ1-5; 7 bases fit TRBD1. V shed 6 bases and J 1 base; nucleotides not matched to a gene: 12. The CDR3 is 17 residues long. Germline V gene lookup returns CDR1 LNHDA and CDR2 SQIVND (reference sequence). In nucleotides, the CDR3 is TGTGCCAGTAGCGGACCCAGACAGGGCCCAAGCAATCAGCCCCAGCATTTT. Translation gives CASSGPRQGPSNQPQHF.

The chain is built from TRBV6-5 and TRBJ1-4, with 7 bases lining up with TRBD1. J was trimmed by 5 bases and V by 4 bases; bases with no gene match: 7. Germline V lookup: CDR1 MNHEY, CDR2 SVGAGI. The CDR3 has 15 amino acids. The CDR3 sequence is CASSSPTGSNEKLFF. The CDR3, as DNA: TGTGCCAGCAGTTCCCCGACAGGGTCGAATGAAAAACTGTTTTTT.

The gene calls are TRBV2 and TRBJ2-5, with TRBD2 matching 7 bases. Germline CDR1 reads SNHLY; CDR2 reads FYNNEI. Trimming at V came to 3 bases and at J to 5 bases, leaving 6 bases not matched to a gene. The length of the CDR3 is 14 residues. CDR3 loop: CASSELAVGETQYF. The DNA for the CDR3 is TGTGCCAGCAGTGAGCTAGCGGTGGGGGAGACCCAGTACTTC. The whole variable domain, remainder taken from reference TRBV2 and TRBJ2-5, is EPEVTQTPSHQVTQMGQEVILRCVPISNHLYFYWYRQILGQKVEFLVSFYNNEISEKSEIFDDQFSVERPDGSNFTLKIRSTKLEDSAMYFCASSELAVGETQYFGPGTRLLVL.

The chain is built from TRBV2 and TRBJ2-1; 11 nucleotides line up with TRBD2. Germline V gene sequence: CDR1 SNHLY, CDR2 FYNNEI. CDR3 size: 16 residues. J gave up 7 bases and V 4 bases, and 9 bases lay outside the gene matches. The CDR3 protein is CASSAPRLAGINEQFF. CDR3 DNA: TGTGCCAGCAGTGCACCCCGACTAGCGGGGATAAATGAGCAGTTCTTC.

This clone has just a few counts. This sequence joins TRBV18 and TRBJ1-3; 8 nucleotides line up with TRBD1. The CDR3 contains 17 residues. V shed 3 bases and J 0 bases; nucleotides not matched to a gene: 7. Germline V gene sequence: CDR1 KGHSH, CDR2 LQKENI. The DNA for the CDR3 is TGTGCCAGCTCACCCCGTCAGGGGGCCTCCTCTGGAAACACCATATATTTT. Translated: CASSPRQGASSGNTIYF.

V usage is TRBV6-6 and J usage is TRBJ1-2; TRBD1 might be the D (5 bases). Per the germline V gene, CDR1 is MNHNY and CDR2 is SVGAGI (reference sequence). This CDR3 is built from 14 residues. V gave up 2 bases and J gave up 1 base, with 8 bases separating them. CDR3 DNA sequence: TGTGCCAGCAGTTACGCCCAGGGTAACTATGGCTACACCTTC. Translating it yields CASSYAQGNYGYTF.

The chain joins TRBV4-1 to TRBJ1-2; the D gene is possibly TRBD1 (6 bases). Germline values: CDR1 MGHRA, CDR2 YSYEKL. V shed 0 bases and J shed 4 bases, with 12 bases lying between them. This CDR3 region has 15 residues. The CDR3 loop is CASSQDNRVGYGYTF. For the CDR3, the DNA is TGCGCCAGCAGCCAAGATAACAGGGTGGGCTATGGCTACACCTTC.